This TCR beta chain stems from a study of human CD8 memory T cell subsets. Concerning this clonotype itself: Its antigen is unidentified.

CDR3 length: 15 amino acids. CDR1 SGHNT and CDR2 YYREEE come from the germline V gene (reference sequence). Regarding the study as a whole: Estimates computed with Chao1 suggested greater diversity in stem-like memory T cells than in precursor exhausted T cells.

Making the TCR beta libraries relied on UMI-labeled 5' RACE. Following a re-call of the 5' RACE reads, TCRdb has one entry per CDR3 protein and lacks DNA. The sample table includes thousands of distinct CDR3 sequences. The sequence came from a human donor in good health. Sequencing was done on a sample of CD8+ T cells from PBMCs. This chain joins TRBV5-4 and TRBJ2-1; checking the TCRdb D call of TRBD1 is not possible without DNA. The CDR3 protein is CASSPGRGRSDEQFF.